This T cell receptor beta chain was sequenced in a study of blood T cell repertoires in COVID-19. Study-level background: In each case, the material was cDNA or gDNA derived from T cells, B-cell-depleted T cells, or PBMCs.

Study processing details: Reference gene primer amplification gave nucleated cell count estimates. Clones were sequenced by immunoSEQ multiplex PCR, and TCRdb holds only the in-frame ones, with some missing. Clonal size and the V and J genes are those of that table, whereas D and trimming came from the DNA. Here the sample spans under 300,000 clones, 86% being singletons. The CDR3 contains 11 residues. Looked up from germline, CDR1 is MNHNS and CDR2 is SASEGT. Trimming took off 3 bases at V and 12 bases at J, with 11 bases between the two ends. Sequencing was performed on peripheral blood. This chain joins TRBV6-1 and TRBJ1-1, with D uncertain. This TCR derives from an elderly man with acute or convalescent COVID-19. CDR3 protein: CASSDDTRSFF. For the CDR3, the DNA is TGTGCCAGCAGTGATGACACAAGATCTTTCTTT.